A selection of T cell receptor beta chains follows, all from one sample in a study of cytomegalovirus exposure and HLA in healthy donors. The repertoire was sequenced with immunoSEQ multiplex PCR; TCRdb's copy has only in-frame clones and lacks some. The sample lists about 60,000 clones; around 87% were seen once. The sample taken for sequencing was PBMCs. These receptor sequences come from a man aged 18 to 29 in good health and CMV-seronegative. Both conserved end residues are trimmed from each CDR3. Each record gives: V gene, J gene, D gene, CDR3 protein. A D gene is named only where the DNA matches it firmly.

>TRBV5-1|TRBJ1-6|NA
ASSLFQGNNSPLH
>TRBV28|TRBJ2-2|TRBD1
ASSLSPGQGTGELF
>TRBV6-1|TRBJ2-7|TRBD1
ASSHRGTYEQY
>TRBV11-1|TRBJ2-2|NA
ATGTYSGPGELF
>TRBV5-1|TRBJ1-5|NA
ARSGVNQPQH
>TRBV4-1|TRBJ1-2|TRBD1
ASSHPTGFAAGYT
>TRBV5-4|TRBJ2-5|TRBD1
ASSLPGQGLQETQY
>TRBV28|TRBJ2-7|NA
ASSSSLTGSYEQY
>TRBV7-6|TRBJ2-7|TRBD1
ASSLGGTGFYEQY
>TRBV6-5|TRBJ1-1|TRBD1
ASSYGTGTTEAF
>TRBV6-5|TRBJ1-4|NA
ASSYSKGEKELF
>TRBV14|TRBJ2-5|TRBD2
ASSQDLREEETQY
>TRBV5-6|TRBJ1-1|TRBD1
ASRGTGVPEAF
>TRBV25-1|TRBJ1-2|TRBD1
ASQGARYGYT
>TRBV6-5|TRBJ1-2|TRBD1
ASSPRTGGWDGYT
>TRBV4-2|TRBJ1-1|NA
ASSQEGAMNTEAF
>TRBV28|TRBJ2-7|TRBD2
ASSLPGLAGYEQY
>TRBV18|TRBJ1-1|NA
ASSPRDGSEAF
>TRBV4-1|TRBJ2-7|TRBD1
ASSQGDRGDEQY
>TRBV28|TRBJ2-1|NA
ASSWASVHNEQF
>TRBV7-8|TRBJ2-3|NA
ASSLDRGTDTQY
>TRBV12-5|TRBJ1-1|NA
ASGPGFTEAF
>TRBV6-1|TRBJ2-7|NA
ASSENLSYEQY
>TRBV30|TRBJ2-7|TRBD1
AWTRQGGGWQY
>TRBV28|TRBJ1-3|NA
ASSVQGSGNTIY
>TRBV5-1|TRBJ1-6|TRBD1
ASSWGQDNSPLH
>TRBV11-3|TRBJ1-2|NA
ASSPHHRNGYT
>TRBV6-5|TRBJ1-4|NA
ASSYTVRQKNEKLF
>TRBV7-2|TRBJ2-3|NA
ASSLGSGYGTDTQY
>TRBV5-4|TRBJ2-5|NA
ASSLDRLPKETQY
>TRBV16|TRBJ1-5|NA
ASSQSRAQPQH
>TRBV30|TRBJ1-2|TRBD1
AWSPPGTGNYGYT
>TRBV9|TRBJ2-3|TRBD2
ASSAYSGATDTQY
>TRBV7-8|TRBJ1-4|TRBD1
ASSLGTGKEKLF
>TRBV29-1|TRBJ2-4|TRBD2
SAKLAGLAKNIQY
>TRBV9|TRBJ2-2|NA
ASSVRGAGGELF
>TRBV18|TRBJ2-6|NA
ASSHLISGANVLT
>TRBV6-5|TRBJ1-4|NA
ASRDRSTNEKLF
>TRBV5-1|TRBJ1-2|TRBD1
ASSLVDGTGEGYT
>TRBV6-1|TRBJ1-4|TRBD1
ATQTGDNEKLF
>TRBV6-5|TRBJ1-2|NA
ASRPLGNYGYT
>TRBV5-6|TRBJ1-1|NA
ASSSSSGTEAF
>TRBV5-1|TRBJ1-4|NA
ASSLPGSEEKLF
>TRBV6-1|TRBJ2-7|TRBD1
ASRRQGGSSYEQY
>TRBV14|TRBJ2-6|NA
ASSQYIGANVLT
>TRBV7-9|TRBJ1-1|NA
ASSVGGVEAF
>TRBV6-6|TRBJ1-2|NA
ASSPRGTAPPDGYT
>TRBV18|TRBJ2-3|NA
ASSPPNRGTDTQY
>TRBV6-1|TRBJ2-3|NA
ASSEMGVADTQY
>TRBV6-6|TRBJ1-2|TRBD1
ASSYLARGESRGYT
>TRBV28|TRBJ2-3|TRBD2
ASSLAGAVTDTQY
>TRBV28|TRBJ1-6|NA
ASSRPTVTLH
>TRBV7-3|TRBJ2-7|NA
ASSPSGSSYEQY
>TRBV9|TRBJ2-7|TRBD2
ASNVEGGTYEQY